This T cell receptor (beta chain) was found in a study of cytomegalovirus exposure and HLA in healthy donors. This clone was seen only a few times. This PCR relied on a set of 60 Vbeta primers and 13 Jbeta primers. Some clones are missing from TCRdb's copy, which holds only in-frame ones; the method was immunoSEQ multiplex PCR. The repertoire holds 180,000 or so clones, with 60% to 85% as singletons. The specimen sequenced was PBMCs. The TCR sequence derives from a man between 18 and 29 years old in good health and CMV-seronegative.

The CDR3 DNA reads TGTGCCAGCAGCCCCGGGACAGGGGTGCGGGCTTTCTTT. Translated, it gives CASSPGTGVRAFF. V is TRBV5-4 and J is TRBJ1-1; 10 bases are shared with TRBD1. Per germline, CDR1 SGHNT and CDR2 YYREEE (reference sequence). The V gene end was trimmed by 4 bases and the J gene end by 11 bases; junction bases not matched to a gene: 8. The CDR3 runs 13 residues. The entire variable domain, with the rest obtained from reference TRBV5-4 and TRBJ1-1, is as follows: ETGVTQSPTHLIKTRGQQVTLRCSSQSGHNTVSWYQQALGQGPQFIFQYYREEENGRGNFPPRFSGLQFPNYSSELNVNALELDDSALYLCASSPGTGVRAFFGQGTRLTVV.